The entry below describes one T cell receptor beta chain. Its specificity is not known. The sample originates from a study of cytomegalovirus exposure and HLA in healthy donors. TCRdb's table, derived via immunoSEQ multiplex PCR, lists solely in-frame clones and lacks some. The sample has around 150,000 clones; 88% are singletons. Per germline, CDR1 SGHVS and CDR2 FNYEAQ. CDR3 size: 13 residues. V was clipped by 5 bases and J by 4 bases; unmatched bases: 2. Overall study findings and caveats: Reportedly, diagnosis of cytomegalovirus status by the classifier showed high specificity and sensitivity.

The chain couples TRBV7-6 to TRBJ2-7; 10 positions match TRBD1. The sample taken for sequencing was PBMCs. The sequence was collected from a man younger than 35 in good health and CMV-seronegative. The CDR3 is CASSTGQGYEQYF. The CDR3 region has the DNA TGTGCCAGCAGCACGGGACAGGGGTACGAGCAGTACTTC.